One and the same sample provided the 27 T cell receptor beta chains below, sequenced in a study of shared clonotypes between healthy human individuals. Naive CD8 cells were CD45RO-negative, positively selected for CCR7, excluding terminally differentiated effector memory CD45RA+ cells. Libraries were prepared by immunoSEQ multiplex PCR; TCRdb keeps only in-frame clonotypes and omits some of them. Of about 2 million clones listed, about 94% were seen once; the top ten hold under 1.5%. Sequenced sample: naive CD8+ T cells sorted from blood. The receptor set was obtained from a man younger than 30 in good health.

This chain uses TRBV27 with TRBJ2-1; D might be TRBD2 (5 bases). CDR1 is MNHEY, CDR2 SMNVEV, per germline (reference sequence). The CDR3 has 14 residues. V lost 4 bases and J lost 2, with 9 bases in between. The CDR3: CASSYTSTYNEQFF. CDR3 bases: TGTGCCAGCAGTTACACTAGTACCTACAATGAGCAGTTCTTC.

The rearrangement links TRBV6-5 to TRBJ1-1; D is undetermined. Germline values: CDR1 MNHEY, CDR2 SVGAGI. The V and J ends lost 6 bases and 6 bases respectively, with 14 bases between them. CDR3 length equals 13 residues. CDR3 nucleotides: TGTGCCAGCAGCCCCTCGGCCGGAGCTGAAGCTTTCTTT. Encoded protein: CASSPSAGAEAFF.

J is TRBJ1-1 and V is TRBV7-9; TRBD1 matches 11 bases. With V trimmed by 5 bases and J by 3 bases, 8 bases remained unmatched. Germline CDR1 SEHNR, CDR2 FQNEAQ (reference sequence). The CDR3 consists of 16 residues. DNA for the CDR3: TGTGCCAGCAGCCACTCGCCGGGACAGGGGGACACTGAAGCTTTCTTT. Its translation is CASSHSPGQGDTEAFF.

This clone was seen a single time. The chain combines TRBV6-1 with TRBJ2-2, with D possibly TRBD2 on 5 matching bases. Per germline, CDR1 MNHNS and CDR2 SASEGT. The CDR3 covers 15 residues. Trimming left V 0 bases short and J 6 bases short, with 11 bases between. The DNA of the CDR3 is TGTGCCAGCAGTGAAGCGCGGGCCGGTCCCGGGGAGCTGTTTTTT. It yields the protein CASSEARAGPGELFF.

The chain recombines TRBV25-1 with TRBJ1-5; weak D call: TRBD1 (6 bases). V dropped 3 bases and J dropped 4 bases, with 16 bases sitting between them. CDR3 size: 16 residues. CDR1 is MGHDK, CDR2 SYGVNS, per germline. CDR3: CASSEAGSGVNQPQHF. The DNA of the CDR3 is TGTGCCAGCAGTGAGGCCGGTTCAGGGGTGAATCAGCCCCAGCATTTT.

The chain uses TRBV5-1 and TRBJ1-2, with TRBD1 matching 8 bases. Per the germline V gene, CDR1 is SGHRS and CDR2 is YFSETQ. Trimming cost V 0 bases and J 3 bases; bases outside gene matches: 4. This CDR3 region has 15 residues. DNA for the CDR3: TGCGCCAGCAGCTTGGCACAGGGGGTCGACTATGGCTACACCTTC. Its translation: CASSLAQGVDYGYTF.

The chain combines TRBV4-1 with TRBJ2-7; the D gene is possibly TRBD1 (6 bases). With 1 base removed from V and 6 bases from J, the gap between germline ends came to 22 bases. The CDR3 runs to 17 residues. The V gene's germline CDR1 is MGHRA and CDR2 YSYEKL. The CDR3 reads CASSQGPGQTFLGEQYF. CDR3 sequence (DNA): TGCGCCAGCAGCCAAGGACCAGGACAGACCTTTTTGGGCGAGCAGTACTTC.

The rearrangement links TRBV13 to TRBJ2-1, with D possibly matching TRBD1 (5 bases). The CDR3 totals 16 residues. Germline CDR1 and CDR2: PRHDT and FYEKMQ (reference sequence). V was shortened by 3 bases and J by 0 bases, with 12 bases between the two germline ends. CDR3 nucleotide sequence: TGTGCCAGCAGCTTCAGACAGAACTTCTCCTACAATGAGCAGTTCTTC. It codes for CASSFRQNFSYNEQFF.

This clone has a single count. V gene TRBV19 combines with J gene TRBJ2-1, with unresolved D. Germline V CDR1 and CDR2: LNHDA, SQIVND (reference sequence). This CDR3 has 14 residues. V lost 3 bases to trimming and J lost 5 bases, with 11 bases between them. The CDR3 protein is CASSITQSHNEQFF. Written as DNA, the CDR3 is TGTGCCAGTAGTATCACCCAGTCTCACAATGAGCAGTTCTTC.

This clone appeared a single time. The DNA is omitted, as the CDR3 cannot be located on it reliably, and the CDR3 follows TCRdb's listing. Other DNA sequences in the same sample also yield this CDR3. J is TRBJ2-3 and V is TRBV11-2; the table names TRBD2, a call not compared with the DNA. Germline assignment: CDR1 SGHAT and CDR2 FQNNGV. Counting both end residues, the CDR3 totals 17 amino acids. CDR3 in amino acids: CASSSSTSGGYTDTQYF.

On this clone: Because the CDR3 is missing its conserved closing phenylalanine or tryptophan, this is likely a read error. This chain's CDR3 is CASSISGTGVHEQYL. DNA of the CDR3: TGTGCCAGTAGTATTTCCGGGACAGGGGTCCACGAGCAGTACCTC. The rearrangement links TRBV19 to TRBJ2-7, with TRBD1 identical over 10 bases. Trimming took 3 bases from V and 5 from J; bases not matched to a gene: 7. CDR3 length: 15 amino acids. From germline, CDR1 is LNHDA and CDR2 SQIVND (reference sequence).

The gene calls are TRBV4-1 and TRBJ2-3; D not resolved. This CDR3 is built from 13 residues. Germline CDR1 MGHRA, CDR2 YSYEKL. Trimming pared 0 bases from V and 11 bases from J, leaving 12 bases between. The CDR3 region is CASSQDPFFMQYF. In nucleotides, the CDR3 is TGCGCCAGCAGCCAAGATCCCTTTTTCATGCAGTATTTT.

CDR3 residues: CASSEGDRFSYNSPLHF. In DNA, the CDR3 is TGTGCCAGCAGTGAAGGGGACAGATTCTCCTATAATTCACCCCTCCACTTT. This sequence joins TRBV6-1 and TRBJ1-6; 7 bases fit TRBD1. V lost 1 base to trimming and J lost 0 bases; unmatched junction nucleotides: 3. This CDR3 is 17 amino acids long. Per the germline V gene, CDR1 is MNHNS and CDR2 is SASEGT.

This sequence joins TRBV19 and TRBJ2-7; D is undetermined. This CDR3 has 13 residues. The V gene's germline CDR1 is LNHDA and CDR2 SQIVND (reference sequence). V was trimmed by 2 bases and J by 4 bases, leaving 9 bases between them. CDR3 loop: CASSIWAEYEQYF. The CDR3 DNA sequence: TGTGCCAGTAGTATATGGGCGGAATACGAGCAGTACTTC.

The chain uses TRBV7-3 and TRBJ2-7; no definite D call. Trimming took 0 bases from V and 5 from J, leaving 8 bases between them. CDR3 size: 13 residues. Germline lookup yields CDR1 SGHTA and CDR2 FQGTGA. The CDR3, as DNA: TGTGCCAGCAGCTTAACTTCAGCAGACGAGCAGTACTTC. The encoded protein is CASSLTSADEQYF.

For this clone: Within the sample, other DNA sequences also encode this same CDR3. This chain connects TRBV5-6 to TRBJ2-6; D gene uncertain. Germline CDR1 SGHDT, CDR2 YYEEEE. The V and J ends lost 0 bases and 0 bases respectively, with 4 bases between them. The CDR3 is made up of 15 amino acids. The CDR3 protein is CASSLVASGANVLTF. The CDR3 DNA sequence: TGTGCCAGCAGCTTGGTAGCCTCTGGGGCCAACGTCCTGACTTTC.

The chain is built from TRBV4-1 and TRBJ1-2; 7 bases agree with TRBD1. This CDR3 region has 15 residues. The trim removed 4 bases at V and 5 bases at J, leaving 10 bases unmatched. Germline values: CDR1 MGHRA, CDR2 YSYEKL. The CDR3 nucleotides read TGCGCCAGCAGCCCTAGAGAGGGGGCGGAATATGGCTACACCTTC. Encoded protein: CASSPREGAEYGYTF.

Worth noting for this clone: This sample also contains other DNA sequences that code for the same CDR3. The rearrangement links TRBV7-6 to TRBJ2-7, with a weak D call TRBD2 (5 bases). The CDR3 is 12 amino acids. With 1 base removed from V and 7 bases from J, the gap between germline ends came to 8 bases. CDR1 is SGHVS, CDR2 FNYEAQ, per germline. This CDR3 is CASSLGGGEQYF. DNA of the CDR3: TGTGCCAGCAGCTTAGGCGGCGGGGAGCAGTACTTC.

Notes on this clone: Additional DNA sequences in this sample encode the identical CDR3. The CDR3 region has the DNA TGTGCCAGCAGCGTACAGGGTAACTATGGCTACACCTTC. Protein sequence: CASSVQGNYGYTF. This chain connects TRBV9 to TRBJ1-2, with D maybe TRBD1 (5 bases). V was clipped by 1 base and J by 1 base, with 5 bases between them. The CDR3 spans 13 residues. Per the germline V gene, CDR1 is SGDLS and CDR2 is YYNGEE.

The gene calls are TRBV6-6 and TRBJ2-5; D gene ambiguous. Germline V gene lookup returns CDR1 MNHNY and CDR2 SVGAGI (reference sequence). This CDR3 is built from 14 residues. The V gene lost 8 bases and the J gene lost 2 bases, with 15 bases spanning the gap. CDR3 in DNA: TGTGCCAGCTCCCCAGGTTCAGTTCAAGAGACCCAGTACTTC. Encoded protein: CASSPGSVQETQYF.

Only one count was recorded for this clone. CDR3 in DNA: TGTGCCAGCTCACCCCGGGAGGTTCAAGAGACCCAGTACTTC. It yields the protein CASSPREVQETQYF. V gene TRBV18 combines with J gene TRBJ2-5; 7 nucleotides match TRBD2. Trimming cost V 3 bases and J 2 bases; bases outside gene matches: 3. The germline gives CDR1 KGHSH, CDR2 LQKENI. This CDR3 has 14 amino acids.

For this clone: In the same sample, other DNA sequences code for this CDR3. V and J are TRBV18 and TRBJ2-5; TRBD1 might be the D (6 bases). The CDR3 loop spans 14 amino acids. Germline V gives CDR1 KGHSH, CDR2 LQKENI. Deletions cut 3 bases from V and 2 bases from J, with 10 bases between. The CDR3 DNA reads TGTGCCAGCTCACCCAAAGACAGGCAAGAGACCCAGTACTTC. This encodes CASSPKDRQETQYF.

V and J are TRBV6-5 and TRBJ1-5, with D unresolved. Trimming removed 3 bases from V and 15 bases from J, with 6 bases in between. Germline CDR1 is MNHEY and CDR2 is SVGAGI. This CDR3 is built from 9 residues. The CDR3 protein is CASSYGRHF. CDR3 bases: TGTGCCAGCAGTTATGGTAGGCATTTT.

This rearrangement joins TRBV4-1 to TRBJ2-3; a possible D gene is TRBD2 (5 bases). Trimming took 1 base from V and 6 from J, leaving 14 bases between them. CDR1 is MGHRA and CDR2 is YSYEKL in the germline V gene. CDR3 length equals 15 residues. The CDR3 nucleotides read TGCGCCAGCAGCCAAGGGAGGTGGGATTCGGATACGCAGTATTTT. Translation: CASSQGRWDSDTQYF.

The rearrangement uses TRBV4-3 and TRBJ2-1; D is possibly TRBD1 or TRBD2 (5 bases each). V lost 1 base and J 8 bases, leaving 12 bases between the germline ends. The CDR3 spans 14 residues. Germline V lookup: CDR1 LGHNA, CDR2 YSLEER. The CDR3 nucleotides are TGCGCCAGCAGCCAAGTTGGGACCTCCTATGAGCAGTTCTTC. Encoded protein: CASSQVGTSYEQFF.

The rearrangement uses TRBV4-3 and TRBJ2-5, with 10 bases fitting TRBD2. The CDR3 has 22 amino acids. The germline CDR1 and CDR2 sequences are LGHNA and YSLEER. V shed 1 base and J 0 bases; nucleotides not matched to a gene: 20. The CDR3 nucleotides are TGCGCCAGCAGCCAAGTACTAGGAGGAAGGACTAGCGGACTAGGGGACCAAGAGACCCAGTACTTC. It codes for CASSQVLGGRTSGLGDQETQYF.

This clone was recorded only once. The genes are TRBV7-9 and TRBJ2-7, with 7 bases fitting TRBD1. Trimming removed 5 bases from V and 1 base from J; junction bases left unmatched: 8. From germline, CDR1 is SEHNR and CDR2 FQNEAQ (reference sequence). The CDR3 covers 15 residues. In nucleotides, the CDR3 is TGTGCCAGCAGCCCCATTGGGACAGAGTCCTACGAGCAGTACTTC. It codes for CASSPIGTESYEQYF.